These 28 T cell receptor beta chains originate from one sample sequenced in a study of T-cell reconstitution after alpha-beta-depleted transplantation in children. A library of TCRbeta sequences, prepared with unique molecular identifiers, was generated. TCRdb analysed the PCR reads with MiXCR anew, one entry per CDR3 protein. The table has 500,000 to 750,000 distinct CDR3 sequences, 25% to 30% seen once. Sequences were derived from PBMCs, sampled before TCRalphabeta/CD19-depleted stem cell transplant. These receptors were taken from a boy younger than two with Wiskott-Aldrich syndrome, due to receive a stem cell transplant.

The chain carries TRBV9 and TRBJ2-7, with TRBD2 matching 8 bases. Trimming removed 0 bases from V and 2 bases from J; junction bases left unmatched: 4. This CDR3 has 15 amino acids. CDR1 and CDR2 from the germline V gene are SGDLS and YYNGEE. Here the CDR3 DNA reads TGTGCCAGCAGCGTAGCAGCGGGAGAGACCTACGAGCAGTACTTC. This codes for CASSVAAGETYEQYF. The full variable domain, rest sourced from reference TRBV9 and TRBJ2-7, is DSGVTQTPKHLITATGQRVTLRCSPRSGDLSVYWYQQSLDQGLQFLIQYYNGEERAKGNILERFSAQQFPDLHSELNLSSLELGDSALYFCASSVAAGETYEQYFGPGTRLTVT.

The chain is built from TRBV28 and TRBJ2-7, with no clear D. The CDR3 consists of 15 residues. Germline V gene sequence: CDR1 MDHEN, CDR2 SYDVKM. CDR3 sequence (DNA): TGTGCGACGATCGGTCTCGGCCCGACCGGTTACGAGCAGTACTTC. Its protein is CATIGLGPTGYEQYF.

The rearrangement links TRBV14 to TRBJ2-1; D is unresolved. V was shortened by 1 base and J by 0 bases, with 10 bases between the two germline ends. CDR3 length equals 16 residues. Germline V gene data show CDR1 as SGHDN and CDR2 as FVKESK. The CDR3 here is CASSQAQLSSYNEQFF. DNA for the CDR3: TGTGCCAGCAGCCAAGCACAGCTAAGCTCCTACAATGAGCAGTTCTTC.

This clonotype is a singleton in its sample. This rearrangement joins TRBV30 to TRBJ1-6; D not certain. The ends were cut back, 3 bases at V and 7 bases at J, with 10 bases in the middle. Germline assignment: CDR1 GTSNPN and CDR2 SVGIG (reference sequence). This CDR3 is built from 13 residues. The DNA for the CDR3 is TGTGCCTGGAGGCCTTTCGAAAATTCACCCCTCCACTTT. Its protein product is CAWRPFENSPLHF. Drawing the rest from reference TRBV30 and TRBJ1-6, the complete variable domain is SQTIHQWPATLVQPVGSPLSLECTVEGTSNPNLYWYRQAAGRGLQLLFYSVGIGQISSEVPQNLSASRPQDRQFILSSKKLLLSDSGFYLCAWRPFENSPLHFGNGTRLTVT.

The table lists this clonotype with a few counts. The V call is TRBV28, the J call TRBJ1-5; D gene unclear. The length of the CDR3 is 16 residues. Trimming stripped 6 bases from V and 0 bases from J, with 15 bases between. CDR1 MDHEN and CDR2 SYDVKM come from the germline V gene. The CDR3 reads CASSLLRGLSNQPQHF. The DNA of the CDR3 is TGTGCCAGCAGCCTCCTAAGAGGGCTTAGCAATCAGCCCCAGCATTTT.

This clonotype was picked up a small number of times. J is TRBJ2-7 and V is TRBV5-1, with D possibly being TRBD1 or TRBD2 (5 bases each). This CDR3 comprises 15 residues. Trimming left V 0 bases short and J 5 bases short, with 15 bases between. Germline CDR1 is SGHRS and CDR2 is YFSETQ. CDR3 region: CASSLDAGSRDEQYF. Here the CDR3 DNA reads TGCGCCAGCAGCTTGGATGCAGGGAGCCGGGACGAGCAGTACTTC.

The chain joins TRBV5-5 to TRBJ2-5; 14 bases map to TRBD2. The CDR3 covers 16 residues. Germline V gene lookup returns CDR1 SGHKS and CDR2 YYEKEE (reference sequence). J was trimmed by 5 bases and V by 4 bases; bases with no gene match: 7. The CDR3 DNA reads TGTGCCAGCAGCCAGGGACTAGCGGGGGTACGGGAGACCCAGTACTTC. The encoded protein is CASSQGLAGVRETQYF.

The chain has TRBV4-2 and TRBJ1-2; TRBD1 is a possible D gene (5 bases). This CDR3 spans 16 amino acids. Trimming took 1 base from V and 1 from J, leaving 13 bases between them. CDR1 is LGHNA, CDR2 YNFKEQ, per germline. CDR3 nucleotides: TGTGCCAGCAGCCAAGTCTTTTCCAGGGATAACTATGGCTACACCTTC. Amino acid sequence: CASSQVFSRDNYGYTF.

The gene calls are TRBV20-1 and TRBJ2-5; TRBD2 matches at 14 bases. Trimming cost V 6 bases and J 0 bases; bases outside gene matches: 3. Germline V gene sequence: CDR1 DFQATT, CDR2 SNEGSKA (reference sequence). The CDR3 has 15 residues. The CDR3 protein is CSAGGLAGDQETQYF. DNA of the CDR3: TGCAGTGCGGGGGGACTAGCGGGGGACCAAGAGACCCAGTACTTC.

This clonotype was detected only a few times. The chain joins TRBV20-1 to TRBJ1-5; TRBD1 might be the D (6 bases). Trimming removed 1 base at V and 4 bases at J, with 23 bases between. Germline assignment: CDR1 DFQATT and CDR2 SNEGSKA (reference sequence). The CDR3 totals 18 residues. CDR3 sequence (DNA): TGCAGTGCTAGAGGGTTAATGGTAGGGGGACACTTTAATCAGCCCCAGCATTTT. Its translation: CSARGLMVGGHFNQPQHF.

This clonotype was seen more than once but under ten times. This chain links TRBV5-1 with TRBJ2-7; possible D gene TRBD2, 5 bases. This CDR3 has 15 amino acids. Germline lookup yields CDR1 SGHRS and CDR2 YFSETQ. The V end was cut by 1 base, the J end by 3 bases, with 14 bases between. In nucleotides, the CDR3 is TGCGCCAGCAGCTTGAGAGGGTCCGGGAACTACGAGCAGTACTTC. Encoded protein: CASSLRGSGNYEQYF. The entire variable domain, with the rest obtained from reference TRBV5-1 and TRBJ2-7, is as follows: KAGVTQTPRYLIKTRGQQVTLSCSPISGHRSVSWYQQTPGQGLQFLFEYFSETQRNKGNFPGRFSGRQFSNSRSEMNVSTLELGDSALYLCASSLRGSGNYEQYFGPGTRLTVT.

V gene TRBV11-2 combines with J gene TRBJ2-7; D is undetermined. The ends were cut back, 2 bases at V and 2 bases at J, with 16 bases in the middle. Germline V gene sequence: CDR1 SGHAT, CDR2 FQNNGV. CDR3 length: 16 residues. The CDR3 loop is CASSLYATPLTYEQYF. The CDR3 coding sequence is TGTGCCAGCAGCTTATACGCGACTCCCCTAACCTACGAGCAGTACTTC.

V is TRBV20-1 and J is TRBJ1-1; 11 nucleotides agree with TRBD1. CDR1 and CDR2 from the germline V gene are DFQATT and SNEGSKA (reference sequence). The V gene end was trimmed by 6 bases and the J gene end by 5 bases; junction bases not matched to a gene: 5. This CDR3 comprises 13 residues. The CDR3 sequence: CSAPGQGVTEAFF. DNA of the CDR3: TGCAGTGCCCCGGGACAGGGGGTTACTGAAGCTTTCTTT.

The J gene is TRBJ2-7, the V gene TRBV20-1; 10 bases fit TRBD1. In germline, CDR1 is DFQATT, CDR2 SNEGSKA (reference sequence). The CDR3 loop spans 14 amino acids. V was clipped by 4 bases and J by 1 base; unmatched bases: 4. CDR3 loop: CSAKTGGRSYEQYF. CDR3 coding DNA: TGCAGTGCTAAGACAGGGGGCAGGTCCTACGAGCAGTACTTC.

This clonotype was counted between two and nine times. This sequence joins TRBV5-1 and TRBJ2-1; TRBD2 matches at 9 bases. V trimming: 1 base; J trimming: 7 bases; junction bases outside the gene matches: 9. CDR3 length equals 16 residues. Germline CDR1 reads SGHRS; CDR2 reads YFSETQ. The CDR3 loop reads CASSLRRGGRANEQFF. The CDR3 DNA follows: TGCGCCAGCAGCTTGCGAAGGGGCGGGAGGGCAAATGAGCAGTTCTTC.

CDR3 sequence: CASRDGSEHNEQFF. The CDR3 nucleotides read TGTGCCAGCAGGGACGGGAGCGAGCACAATGAGCAGTTCTTC. This sequence joins TRBV7-6 and TRBJ2-1; a possible D gene is TRBD2 (6 bases). The V gene lost 6 bases and the J gene lost 5 bases, with 14 bases spanning the gap. The CDR3 is 14 amino acids. CDR1 is SGHVS, CDR2 FNYEAQ, per germline.

This clonotype was seen a few times. The chain links TRBV7-6 to TRBJ2-3; D could derive from TRBD1 or TRBD2 (5 bases each). The CDR3 has 16 amino acids. V lost 1 base and J 0 bases, leaving 11 bases between the germline ends. The germline gives CDR1 SGHVS, CDR2 FNYEAQ. CDR3 sequence (DNA): TGTGCCAGCAGCTTAGGAGGGGTTACTAGCACAGATACGCAGTATTTT. Its translation: CASSLGGVTSTDTQYF.

CDR3 sequence reads: CASRPPGTVNTEAFF. As DNA, the CDR3 is TGTGCCAGCAGGCCACCTGGGACAGTGAACACTGAAGCTTTCTTT. V and J are TRBV12-3 or TRBV12-4 and TRBJ1-1; 7 nucleotides align to TRBD1. The CDR3 has 15 residues. Losses at the gene ends were 6 bases for V and 0 bases for J; bases not matched to a gene: 7.

V is TRBV7-2 and J is TRBJ2-7; D is perhaps TRBD1 or TRBD2 (5 bases each). V was clipped by 2 bases and J by 0 bases, with 14 bases between them. This CDR3 contains 16 residues. Germline CDR1 is SGHTA and CDR2 is FQGNSA. CDR3 DNA sequence: TGTGCCAGCAGCTTACGATCGTGGGGGAGCTCCTACGAGCAGTACTTC. As protein: CASSLRSWGSSYEQYF.

This rearrangement joins TRBV4-2 to TRBJ2-4; D gene ambiguous. V was cut by 4 bases and J by 1 base, with 20 bases left in between. The CDR3 runs to 18 residues. Germline assignment: CDR1 LGHNA and CDR2 YNFKEQ. The CDR3 loop is CASSPWVVPITAKNIQYF. The CDR3, as DNA: TGTGCCAGCAGCCCGTGGGTCGTCCCAATCACCGCCAAAAACATTCAGTACTTC.

The gene calls are TRBV5-1 and TRBJ1-1; tentative D call: TRBD1 (5 bases). Trimming pared 0 bases from V and 4 bases from J, leaving 13 bases between. This CDR3 region has 15 residues. From germline, CDR1 is SGHRS and CDR2 YFSETQ. CDR3 amino acids: CASSLGTLDSTEAFF. The CDR3 bases are TGCGCCAGCAGCTTGGGGACCCTTGACAGCACTGAAGCTTTCTTT.

The chain employs TRBV24-1 and TRBJ2-1; TRBD1 aligns across 7 bases. Germline trimming cut 4 bases from V and 13 bases from J; bases unmatched to any gene: 9. The CDR3 loop spans 13 amino acids. Germline V gives CDR1 KGHDR, CDR2 SFDVKD. The chain's CDR3 is CATSDQRQGRQFF. The DNA of the CDR3 is TGTGCCACCAGTGACCAAAGACAGGGTCGACAGTTCTTC.

The gene calls are TRBV27 and TRBJ2-4; D unresolved. Germline values: CDR1 MNHEY, CDR2 SMNVEV (reference sequence). Trimming stripped 5 bases from V and 0 bases from J, with 14 bases between. There are 16 residues in the CDR3. The CDR3 DNA sequence: TGTGCCAGCAGTCTCCGACTCTCCGTAGCCAAAAACATTCAGTACTTC. Protein: CASSLRLSVAKNIQYF.

This chain connects TRBV5-1 to TRBJ2-1, with D tentatively TRBD2 (5 bases). V was cut by 2 bases and J by 0 bases, with 12 bases left in between. The germline V gene has CDR1 SGHRS and CDR2 YFSETQ. There are 16 residues in the CDR3. CDR3 residues: CASSFIAPSSYNEQFF. In nucleotides, the CDR3 is TGCGCCAGCAGCTTTATAGCGCCGAGCTCCTACAATGAGCAGTTCTTC.

This clonotype has only a few counts. The V gene is TRBV6-1, the J gene TRBJ1-4; no definite D call. Trimming removed 5 bases from V and 3 bases from J, with 16 bases in between. Looked up from germline, CDR1 is MNHNS and CDR2 is SASEGT. The CDR3 totals 16 residues. The CDR3 region has the DNA TGTGCCAGCAGTCCGCTTGGGCGGGTTTCTAATGAAAAACTGTTTTTT. Residues: CASSPLGRVSNEKLFF.

The chain joins TRBV5-1 to TRBJ2-7; D could derive from TRBD1 or TRBD2 (6 bases each). Trimming took 0 bases from V and 5 from J, leaving 21 bases between them. This CDR3 region has 17 residues. Germline CDR1 reads SGHRS; CDR2 reads YFSETQ. The CDR3 nucleotides read TGCGCCAGCAGCTTGGGTTACAGGGTCCTATGGGAGGACGAGCAGTACTTC. Its protein is CASSLGYRVLWEDEQYF.

This clonotype has just a few counts. The chain recombines TRBV20-1 with TRBJ1-5; no firm D call. The V end lost 5 bases, the J end lost 3 bases, and 17 bases lay between the germline ends. The CDR3 consists of 15 residues. The germline V gene has CDR1 DFQATT and CDR2 SNEGSKA (reference sequence). CDR3 in amino acids: CSAFRVLGPNQPQHF. As DNA, the CDR3 is TGCAGTGCTTTTCGAGTGCTAGGACCCAATCAGCCCCAGCATTTT.

This clonotype was seen a handful of times. The V call is TRBV20-1, the J call TRBJ2-1; D not resolved. V was clipped by 2 bases and J by 3 bases, with 11 bases between them. The CDR3 is made up of 14 amino acids. Germline V gene data show CDR1 as DFQATT and CDR2 as SNEGSKA (reference sequence). The CDR3 loop reads CSARRSTGYNEQFF. The CDR3 DNA sequence: TGCAGTGCTAGAAGGTCAACGGGCTACAATGAGCAGTTCTTC.